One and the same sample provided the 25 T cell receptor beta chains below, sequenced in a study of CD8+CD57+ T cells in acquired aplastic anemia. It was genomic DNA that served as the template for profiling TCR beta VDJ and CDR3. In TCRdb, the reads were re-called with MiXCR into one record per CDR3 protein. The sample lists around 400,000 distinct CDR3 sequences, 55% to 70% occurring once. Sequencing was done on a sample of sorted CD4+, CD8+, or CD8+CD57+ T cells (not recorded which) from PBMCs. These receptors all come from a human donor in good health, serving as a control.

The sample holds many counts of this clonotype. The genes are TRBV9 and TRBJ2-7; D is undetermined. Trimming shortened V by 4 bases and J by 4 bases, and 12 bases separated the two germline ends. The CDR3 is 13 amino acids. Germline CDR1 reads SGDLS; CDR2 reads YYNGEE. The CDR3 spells CASSPNPTYEQYF. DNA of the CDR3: TGTGCCAGCAGCCCAAACCCCACGTACGAGCAGTACTTC.

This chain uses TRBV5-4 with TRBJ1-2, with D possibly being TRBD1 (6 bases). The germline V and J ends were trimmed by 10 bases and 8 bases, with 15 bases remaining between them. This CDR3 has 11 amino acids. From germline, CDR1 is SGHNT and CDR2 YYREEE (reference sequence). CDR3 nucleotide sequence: TGTGCCTGGAGCGCAGGGGCGGGCTACACCTTC. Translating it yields CAWSAGAGYTF.

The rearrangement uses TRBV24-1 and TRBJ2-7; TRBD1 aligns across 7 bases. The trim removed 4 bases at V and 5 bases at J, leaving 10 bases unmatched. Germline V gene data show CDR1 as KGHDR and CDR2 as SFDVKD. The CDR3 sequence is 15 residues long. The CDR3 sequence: CATSEWGQSSHEQYF. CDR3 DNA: TGTGCCACCAGTGAGTGGGGACAGAGCTCTCACGAGCAGTACTTC.

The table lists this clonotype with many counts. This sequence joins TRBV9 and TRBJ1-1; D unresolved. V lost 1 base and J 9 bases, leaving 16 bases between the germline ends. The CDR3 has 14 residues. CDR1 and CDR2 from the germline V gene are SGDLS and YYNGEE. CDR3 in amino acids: CASSVLQLMTKAFF. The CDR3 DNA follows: TGTGCCAGCAGCGTATTGCAGCTCATGACTAAAGCTTTCTTT.

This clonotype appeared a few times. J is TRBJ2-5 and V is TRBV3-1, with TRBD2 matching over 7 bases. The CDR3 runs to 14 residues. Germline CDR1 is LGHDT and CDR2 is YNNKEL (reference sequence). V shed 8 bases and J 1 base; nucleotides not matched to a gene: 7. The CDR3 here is CASGEGRLQETQYF. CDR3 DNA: TGTGCCAGCGGGGAGGGCAGACTCCAAGAGACCCAGTACTTC.

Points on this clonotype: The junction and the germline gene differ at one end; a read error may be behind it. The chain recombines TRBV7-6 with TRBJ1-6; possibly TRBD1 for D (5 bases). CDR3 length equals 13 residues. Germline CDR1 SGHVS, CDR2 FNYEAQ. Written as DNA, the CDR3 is TGTGCCAGCAGCCTGGCCGGGGCGAACACCGGGGACTTT. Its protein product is CASSLAGANTGDF.

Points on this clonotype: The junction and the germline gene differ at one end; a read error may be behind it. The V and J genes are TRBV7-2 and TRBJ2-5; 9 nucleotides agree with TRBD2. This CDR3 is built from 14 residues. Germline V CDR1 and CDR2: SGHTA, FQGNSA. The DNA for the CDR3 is TGTGCCAGCAGCTTTGCGCCTAGCGGGACTAGCACAGATTTC. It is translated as CASSFAPSGTSTDF.

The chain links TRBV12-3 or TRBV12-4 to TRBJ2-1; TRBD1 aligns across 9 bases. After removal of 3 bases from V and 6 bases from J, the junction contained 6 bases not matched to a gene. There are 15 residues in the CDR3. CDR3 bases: TGTGCCAGCAGTTTTACTGGGACAGGGATCAATGAGCAGTTCTTC. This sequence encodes CASSFTGTGINEQFF.

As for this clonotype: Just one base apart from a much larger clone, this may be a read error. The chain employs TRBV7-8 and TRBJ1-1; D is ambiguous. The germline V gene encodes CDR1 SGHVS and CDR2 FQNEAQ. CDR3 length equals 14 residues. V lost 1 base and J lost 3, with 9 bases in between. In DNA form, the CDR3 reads TGTGCCAGCAGCTTAGGACATTTGGACACTGAAGCTTTCTTT. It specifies CASSLGHLDTEAFF.

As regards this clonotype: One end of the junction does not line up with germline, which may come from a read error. This CDR3 reads CSVPVTGGTDEQYF. CDR3 bases: TGCAGCGTCCCTGTGACGGGGGGAACCGACGAGCAGTACTTT. The J gene is TRBJ2-3, the V gene TRBV29-1; 7 bases align to TRBD2. CDR1 SQVTM and CDR2 ANQGSEA come from the germline V gene. The CDR3 totals 14 residues.

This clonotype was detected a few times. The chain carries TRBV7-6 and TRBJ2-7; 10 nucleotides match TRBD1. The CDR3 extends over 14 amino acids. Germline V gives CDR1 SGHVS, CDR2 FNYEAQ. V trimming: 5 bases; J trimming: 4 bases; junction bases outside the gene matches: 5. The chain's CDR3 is CASSQPGQGYEQYF. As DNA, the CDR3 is TGTGCCAGCAGCCAACCGGGACAGGGGTACGAGCAGTACTTC.

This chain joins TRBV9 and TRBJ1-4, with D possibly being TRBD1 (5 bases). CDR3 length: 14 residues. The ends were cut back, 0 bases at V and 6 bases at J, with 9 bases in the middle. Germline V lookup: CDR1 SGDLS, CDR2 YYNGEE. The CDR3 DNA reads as TGTGCCAGCAGCGTAGGGGCGGGGGATGAAAAACTGTTTTTT. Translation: CASSVGAGDEKLFF.

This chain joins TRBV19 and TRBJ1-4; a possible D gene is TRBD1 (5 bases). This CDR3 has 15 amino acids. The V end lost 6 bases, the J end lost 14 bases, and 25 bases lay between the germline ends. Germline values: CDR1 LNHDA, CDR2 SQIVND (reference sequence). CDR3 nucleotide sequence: TGTGCCAGTAGCGCCCGGGGGGTGGCCGATTCACCCCTGTTTTTT. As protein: CASSARGVADSPLFF. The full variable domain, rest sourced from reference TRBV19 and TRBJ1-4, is DGGITQSPKYLFRKEGQNVTLSCEQNLNHDAMYWYRQDPGQGLRLIYYSQIVNDFQKGDIAEGYSVSREKKESFPLTVTSAQKNPTAFYLCASSARGVADSPLFFGSGTQLSVL.

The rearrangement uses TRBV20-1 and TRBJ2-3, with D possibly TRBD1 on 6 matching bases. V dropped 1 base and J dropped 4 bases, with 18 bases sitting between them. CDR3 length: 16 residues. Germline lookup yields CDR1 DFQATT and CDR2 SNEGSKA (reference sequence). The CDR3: CSARGQGSEQADTQYF. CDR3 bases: TGCAGTGCTAGAGGGCAGGGGAGCGAACAGGCAGATACGCAGTATTTT.

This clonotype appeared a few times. The CDR3 is CASSLGREVNTEAFF. The CDR3 nucleotides read TGTGCCAGCAGTTTAGGTAGGGAGGTGAACACTGAAGCTTTCTTT. This chain connects TRBV12-3 or TRBV12-4 to TRBJ1-1; D gene uncertain. The CDR3 has 15 amino acids. V was pared by 1 base and J by 0 bases, with 9 bases between.

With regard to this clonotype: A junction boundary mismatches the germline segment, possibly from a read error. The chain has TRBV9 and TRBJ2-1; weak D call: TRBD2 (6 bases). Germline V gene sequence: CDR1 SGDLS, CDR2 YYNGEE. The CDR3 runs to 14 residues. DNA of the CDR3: TGTGCCAGCAGCGTAGGGGCACAGGACTATGGGCAGATCTTC. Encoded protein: CASSVGAQDYGQIF.

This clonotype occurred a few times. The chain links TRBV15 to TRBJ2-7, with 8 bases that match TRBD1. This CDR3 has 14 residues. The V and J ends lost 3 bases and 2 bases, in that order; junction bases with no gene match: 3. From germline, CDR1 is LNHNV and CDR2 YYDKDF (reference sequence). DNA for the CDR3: TGTGCCACCAGCAGTGGACAGGGTACCTACGAGCAGTACTTC. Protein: CATSSGQGTYEQYF.

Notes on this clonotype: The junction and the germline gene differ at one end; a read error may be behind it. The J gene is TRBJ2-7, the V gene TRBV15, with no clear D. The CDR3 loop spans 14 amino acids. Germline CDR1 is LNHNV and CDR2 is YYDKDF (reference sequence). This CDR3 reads CAAFECWPTDAQYF. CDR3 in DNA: TGTGCCGCCTTTGAGTGCTGGCCCACCGACGCGCAGTACTTT.

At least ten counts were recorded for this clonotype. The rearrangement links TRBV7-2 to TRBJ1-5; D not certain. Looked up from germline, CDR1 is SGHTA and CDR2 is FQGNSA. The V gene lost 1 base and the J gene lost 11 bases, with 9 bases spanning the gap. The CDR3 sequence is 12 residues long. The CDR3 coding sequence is TGTGCCAGCAGCTTAGGAGTTGGAGCCCAGCATTTT. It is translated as CASSLGVGAQHF.

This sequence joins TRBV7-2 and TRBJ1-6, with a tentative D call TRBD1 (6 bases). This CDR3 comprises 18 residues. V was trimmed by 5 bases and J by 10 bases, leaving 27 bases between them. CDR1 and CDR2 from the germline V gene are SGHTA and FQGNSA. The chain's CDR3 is CASSEGGGRRREGSPLHF. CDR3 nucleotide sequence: TGTGCCAGCAGCGAGGGGGGGGGCAGGAGGAGGGAAGGGTCACCCCTCCACTTT.

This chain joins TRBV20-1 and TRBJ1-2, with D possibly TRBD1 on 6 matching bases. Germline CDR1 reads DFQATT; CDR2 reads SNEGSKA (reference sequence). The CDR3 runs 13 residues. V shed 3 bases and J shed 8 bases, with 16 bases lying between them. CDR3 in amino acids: CSASGGRAYGYTF. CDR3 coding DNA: TGCAGTGCTAGCGGGGGCAGGGCCTACGGCTACACCTTC.

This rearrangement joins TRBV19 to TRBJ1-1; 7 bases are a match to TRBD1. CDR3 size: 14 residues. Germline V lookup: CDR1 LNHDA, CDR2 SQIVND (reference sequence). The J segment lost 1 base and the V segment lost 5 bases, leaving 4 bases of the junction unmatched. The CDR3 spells CASSPRQGNTEAFF. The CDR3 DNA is TGTGCCAGTAGTCCCCGACAGGGGAACACTGAAGCTTTCTTT. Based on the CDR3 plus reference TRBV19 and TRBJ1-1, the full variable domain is DGGITQSPKYLFRKEGQNVTLSCEQNLNHDAMYWYRQDPGQGLRLIYYSQIVNDFQKGDIAEGYSVSREKKESFPLTVTSAQKNPTAFYLCASSPRQGNTEAFFGQGTRLTVV.

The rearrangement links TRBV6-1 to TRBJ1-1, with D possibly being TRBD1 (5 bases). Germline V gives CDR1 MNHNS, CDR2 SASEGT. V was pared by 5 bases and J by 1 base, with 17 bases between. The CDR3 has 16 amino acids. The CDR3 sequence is CASSPTLTEKNTEAFF. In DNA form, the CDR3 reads TGTGCCAGCAGTCCGACCCTGACAGAGAAGAACACTGAAGCTTTCTTT.

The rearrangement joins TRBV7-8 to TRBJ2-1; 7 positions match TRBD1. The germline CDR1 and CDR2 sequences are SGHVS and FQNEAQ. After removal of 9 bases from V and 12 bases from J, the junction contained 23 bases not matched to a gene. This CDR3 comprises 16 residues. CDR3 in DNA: TGTGCCAGTAGTAGCCTACAGGGGACACCTACATATGGGCAGTTCTTC. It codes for CASSSLQGTPTYGQFF.

CDR3 nucleotides: TGTGCCAGCAGCGAACCAGGGGGCGTGGCGCAAGAGACCTATTTT. This translates into CASSEPGGVAQETYF. This rearrangement joins TRBV7-3 to TRBJ1-3, with TRBD1 identical over 8 bases. The CDR3 has 15 amino acids. V was pared by 5 bases and J by 16 bases, with 19 bases of the junction left unmatched. Germline CDR1 and CDR2: SGHTA and FQGTGA.